This TCR beta chain was captured by sequencing in a study of cytomegalovirus exposure and HLA in healthy donors. As to this clone: Its matching antigen is unknown.

Study results and caveats: Later work found most CMV-associated TCR beta chains apparently HLA-restricted. For most TCR beta V segments, an earlier analysis put the productive rate at about 87% or about 30% of the time.

Primers for the PCR totalled 60 Vbeta and 13 Jbeta. The method was immunoSEQ multiplex PCR; TCRdb's version includes in-frame clones alone and lacks a portion of them. The sample consists of 100,000 to 150,000 clones, 80% of them appearing once. This receptor was obtained from a man aged 35-49 years in good health and CMV-seronegative. Sequencing was carried out using PBMCs.

CDR3 amino acids: CASSESGQGYEQYF. The CDR3 region has the DNA TGTGCCAGCAGTGAATCGGGACAGGGGTACGAGCAGTACTTC. The chain uses TRBV2 and TRBJ2-7; 10 nucleotides match TRBD1. The V and J ends lost 2 bases and 4 bases, in that order; junction bases with no gene match: 2. The CDR3 is made up of 14 amino acids. CDR1 is SNHLY, CDR2 FYNNEI, per germline.